The rows below give T cell receptor beta chains drawn from one sample of a study of CD8 T cells in Susac syndrome. TCRdb processed the immunoSEQ multiplex PCR reads anew with MiXCR; each CDR3 protein has one entry. Of about 120,000 distinct CDR3 sequences listed, roughly 95% were seen once; the top ten hold approximately 0.15%. What was sequenced was CD4+ T cells from PBMCs. The source is a human donor with Susac syndrome. The CDR3 runs from the conserved cysteine through the conserved F or W. The D gene is left open where the match is weak. Clone size is given for some rows only: seen once, a few or many times, or a class if the clone is expanded.

clone size	V gene	D gene	J gene	CDR3 DNA	CDR3 protein
NA	TRBV29-1	NA	TRBJ1-4	TGCAGCGCCCAGGGCTCCCGTTTAGGTGAAAAACTGTTTTTT	CSAQGSRLGEKLFF
NA	TRBV9	TRBD1	TRBJ1-1	TGTGCCAGCAGCGTACAGGGGACAGGTGAAGCTTTCTTT	CASSVQGTGEAFF
NA	TRBV20-1	NA	TRBJ2-3	TGCAGTGCTTTGGCCGCGCAGGGAGATACGCAGTATTTT	CSALAAQGDTQYF
NA	TRBV4-3	NA	TRBJ2-2	TGCGCCAGCAGCCAAATTGGGGACACCGGGGAGCTGTTTTTT	CASSQIGDTGELFF
once	TRBV20-1	NA	TRBJ1-2	TGCAGTGCTAGAGCCGGGACATGGAATGGCTACACCTTC	CSARAGTWNGYTF
NA	TRBV4-3	NA	TRBJ2-3	TGCGCCAGCAGCCAAAGGGGCGCAGATACGCAGTATTTT	CASSQRGADTQYF
NA	TRBV20-1	NA	TRBJ1-5	TGCAGTGCTCACGATAGCAATCAGCCCCAGCATTTT	CSAHDSNQPQHF
NA	TRBV3-1	NA	TRBJ2-1	TGTGCCAGCAGCCAACTGGGCCTGGGGCAGTTCTTC	CASSQLGLGQFF
NA	TRBV12-3/TRBV12-4	TRBD1	TRBJ2-2	TGTGCCAGCAGGGGACAGGGCACCGGGGAGCTGTTTTTT	CASRGQGTGELFF
NA	TRBV19	TRBD1	TRBJ2-4	TGTGCCAGTAGTACAGGGACAGCCAGCATTCAGTACTTC	CASSTGTASIQYF
few	TRBV11-2	TRBD1	TRBJ1-2	TGTGCCAGCAGCGGTCTCAGGGGGCGGACCTATGGCTACACCTTC	CASSGLRGRTYGYTF
NA	TRBV12-3/TRBV12-4	NA	TRBJ1-5	TGTGCCAGCAGTTTCCATACAGGGAGGGGATATAGCAATCAGCCCCAGCATTTT	CASSFHTGRGYSNQPQHF
once	TRBV20-1	TRBD1	TRBJ2-5	TGCAGTGCTAGATCCCTCCGGGACAGGGAAGAGACCCTGTACTTC	CSARSLRDREETLYF
NA	TRBV25-1	TRBD1	TRBJ2-7	TGTGCCAGCAGTGAAGAAAGGGGGCGGGAGCAGTACTTC	CASSEERGREQYF
few	TRBV3-1	NA	TRBJ1-2	TGTGCCAGCAGTACTAACTATGGCTACACCTTC	CASSTNYGYTF
NA	TRBV6-1	NA	TRBJ2-1	TGTGCCAGCAGTGAAAAGAGCGGTTCCTACAATGAGCAGTTCTTC	CASSEKSGSYNEQFF
NA	TRBV28	NA	TRBJ2-7	TGTGCCAGCAGTTTCTCTCTGTGGGAGCAGTACTTC	CASSFSLWEQYF
NA	TRBV9	NA	TRBJ1-3	TGTGCCAGCAGCGTAGACGGATTTTCTGGAAACACCATATATTTT	CASSVDGFSGNTIYF
NA	TRBV20-1	NA	TRBJ1-1	TGCAGTGCTAGAGACCCGACAGGCGAGGGGGCTTTCTTT	CSARDPTGEGAFF
once	TRBV7-2	NA	TRBJ2-6	TGTGCCAGCAGCGCTACCCGTGGGGCCAACGTCCTGACTTTC	CASSATRGANVLTF
once	TRBV7-3	TRBD1	TRBJ1-1	TGTGCCAGCAGTCGGGGACAGGCGCCGACTGAAGCTTTCTTT	CASSRGQAPTEAFF
once	TRBV19	NA	TRBJ2-2	TGTGCCAGTAGTATTGCAGGGAGTGCCGGGGAGCTGTTTTTT	CASSIAGSAGELFF